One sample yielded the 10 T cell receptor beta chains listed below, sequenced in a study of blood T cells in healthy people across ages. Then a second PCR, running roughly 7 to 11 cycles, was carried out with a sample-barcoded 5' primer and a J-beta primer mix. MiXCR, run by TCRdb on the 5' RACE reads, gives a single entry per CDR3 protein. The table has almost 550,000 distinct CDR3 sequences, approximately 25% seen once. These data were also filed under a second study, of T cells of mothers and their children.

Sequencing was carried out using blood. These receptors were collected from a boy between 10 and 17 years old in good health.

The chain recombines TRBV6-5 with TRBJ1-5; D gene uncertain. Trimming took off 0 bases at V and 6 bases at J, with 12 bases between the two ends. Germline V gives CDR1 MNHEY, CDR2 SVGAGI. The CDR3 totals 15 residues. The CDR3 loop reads CASSYSVKLAQPQHF. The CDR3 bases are TGTGCCAGCAGTTACTCGGTCAAACTAGCTCAGCCCCAGCATTTT.

The CDR3 sequence: CSARPGQNIQYF. In DNA form, the CDR3 reads TGCAGTGCTAGACCGGGTCAAAACATTCAGTACTTC. V and J are TRBV20-1 and TRBJ2-4; D remains ambiguous. The germline V gene has CDR1 DFQATT and CDR2 SNEGSKA (reference sequence). The CDR3 contains 12 residues. V lost 2 bases, J lost 5 bases, and 7 bases lay in between.

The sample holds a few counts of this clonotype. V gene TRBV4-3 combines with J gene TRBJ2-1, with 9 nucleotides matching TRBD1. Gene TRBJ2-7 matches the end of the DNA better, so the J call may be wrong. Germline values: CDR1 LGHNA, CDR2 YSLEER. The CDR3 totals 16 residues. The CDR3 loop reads CASSQDRGTGWDEQYF. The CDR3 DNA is TGCGCCAGCAGCCAAGATCGCGGGACAGGGTGGGACGAGCAGTACTTC.

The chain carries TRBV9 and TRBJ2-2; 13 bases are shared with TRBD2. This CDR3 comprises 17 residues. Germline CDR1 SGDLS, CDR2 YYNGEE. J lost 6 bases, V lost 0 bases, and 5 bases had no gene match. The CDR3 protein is CASSVGLAGGLAGELFF. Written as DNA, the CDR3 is TGTGCCAGCAGCGTAGGACTAGCGGGGGGTTTAGCCGGGGAGCTGTTTTTT.

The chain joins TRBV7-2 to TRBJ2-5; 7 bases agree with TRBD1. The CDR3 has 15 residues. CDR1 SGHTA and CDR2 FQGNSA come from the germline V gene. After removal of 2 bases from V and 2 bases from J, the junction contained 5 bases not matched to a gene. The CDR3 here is CASSLRIRGQETQYF. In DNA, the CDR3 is TGTGCCAGCAGCTTAAGAATCAGGGGGCAAGAGACCCAGTACTTC.

The CDR3 loop reads CASSQPGGPPYEQYF. The CDR3 DNA reads as TGTGCCAGCAGCCAACCCGGGGGTCCCCCCTACGAGCAGTACTTC. This chain connects TRBV4-2 to TRBJ2-5; weak D call: TRBD2 (6 bases). The DNA end is more similar to TRBJ2-7, so the J call may be wrong. CDR3 size: 15 residues. CDR1 LGHNA and CDR2 YNFKEQ come from the germline V gene.

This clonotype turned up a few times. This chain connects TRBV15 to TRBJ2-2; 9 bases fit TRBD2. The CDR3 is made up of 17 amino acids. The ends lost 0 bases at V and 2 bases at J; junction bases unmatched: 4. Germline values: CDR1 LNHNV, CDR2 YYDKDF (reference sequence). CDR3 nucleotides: TGTGCCACCAGCAGAGATCGGACTAGCGTAAACACCGGGGAGCTGTTTTTT. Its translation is CATSRDRTSVNTGELFF.

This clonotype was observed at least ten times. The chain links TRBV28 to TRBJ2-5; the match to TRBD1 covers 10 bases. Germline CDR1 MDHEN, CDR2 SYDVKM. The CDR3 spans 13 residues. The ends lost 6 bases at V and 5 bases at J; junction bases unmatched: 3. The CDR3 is CASRRQGAETQYF. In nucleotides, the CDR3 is TGTGCCAGCAGGCGACAGGGGGCGGAGACCCAGTACTTC.

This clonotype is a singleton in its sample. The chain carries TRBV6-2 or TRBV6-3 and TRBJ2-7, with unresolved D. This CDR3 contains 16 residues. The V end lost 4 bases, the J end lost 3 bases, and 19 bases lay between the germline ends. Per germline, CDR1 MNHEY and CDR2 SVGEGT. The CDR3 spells CASSSLVPSGFYEQYF. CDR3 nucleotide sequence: TGTGCCAGCAGTTCCCTGGTCCCAAGTGGGTTCTACGAGCAGTACTTC.

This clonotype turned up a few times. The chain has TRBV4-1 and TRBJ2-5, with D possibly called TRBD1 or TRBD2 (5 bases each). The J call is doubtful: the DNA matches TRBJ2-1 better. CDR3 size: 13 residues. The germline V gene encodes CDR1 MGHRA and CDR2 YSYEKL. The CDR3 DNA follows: TGCGCCAGCAGCCAAGGCAGGGAAGGAGGGCAGTTCTTC. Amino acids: CASSQGREGGQFF.